This T cell receptor (beta chain) was retrieved from a study of blood T cells in healthy people across ages. In the study overall: About one barcoded beta molecule was captured per two T cells (by template switching).

With respect to this clonotype: Its target is not known.

A J-beta primer mix and a sample-barcoded 5' primer were used in a second PCR of roughly 6 to 11 cycles. Each cDNA molecule carried a tag from a template-switch adaptor that contained 12 random nucleotides. TCRdb reanalysed the 5' RACE reads using MiXCR and keeps one entry per CDR3 protein. Altogether roughly 2 million distinct CDR3 sequences are present, about 50% being singletons, with the ten largest covering over 2%. Regarding the study as a whole: A roughly linear fall in TCR beta diversity per million T cells was seen with increasing age.

Russia was home to the donors, healthy Caucasian individuals aged about 6 to 90. The CDR3 consists of 14 residues. Germline V gene data show CDR1 as LNHNV and CDR2 as YYDKDF (reference sequence). Trimming stripped 0 bases from V and 6 bases from J, with 11 bases between. The receptor was derived from a woman in her 40s in good health. The sequencing sample was made of blood. The chain carries TRBV15 and TRBJ1-2, with a possible D match to TRBD1 (5 bases). This CDR3 is CATSREYSGDGYTF. Here the CDR3 DNA reads TGTGCCACCAGCAGAGAATATTCGGGGGATGGCTACACCTTC.